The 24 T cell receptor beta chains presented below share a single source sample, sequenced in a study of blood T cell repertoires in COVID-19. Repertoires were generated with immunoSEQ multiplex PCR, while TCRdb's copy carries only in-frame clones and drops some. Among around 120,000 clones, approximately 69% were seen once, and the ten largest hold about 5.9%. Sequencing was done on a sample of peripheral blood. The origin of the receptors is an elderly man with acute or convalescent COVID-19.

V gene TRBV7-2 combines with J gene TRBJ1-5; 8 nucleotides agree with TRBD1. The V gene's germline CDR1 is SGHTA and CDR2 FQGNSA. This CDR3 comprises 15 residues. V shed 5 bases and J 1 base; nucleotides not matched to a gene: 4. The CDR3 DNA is TGTGCCAGCAGCCCAGGGACAGGCAGCAATCAGCCCCAGCATTTT. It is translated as CASSPGTGSNQPQHF. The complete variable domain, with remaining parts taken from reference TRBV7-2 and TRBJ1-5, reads GAGVSQSPSNKVTEKGKDVELRCDPISGHTALYWYRQSLGQGLEFLIYFQGNSAPDKSGLPSDRFSAERTGGSVSTLTIQRTQQEDSAVYLCASSPGTGSNQPQHFGDGTRLSIL.

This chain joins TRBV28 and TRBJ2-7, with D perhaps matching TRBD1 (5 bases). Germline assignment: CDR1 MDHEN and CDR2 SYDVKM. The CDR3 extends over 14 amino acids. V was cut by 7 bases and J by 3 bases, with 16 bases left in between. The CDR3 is CASIGATLNYEQYF. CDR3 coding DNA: TGTGCCAGCATTGGGGCCACCTTAAACTACGAGCAGTACTTC.

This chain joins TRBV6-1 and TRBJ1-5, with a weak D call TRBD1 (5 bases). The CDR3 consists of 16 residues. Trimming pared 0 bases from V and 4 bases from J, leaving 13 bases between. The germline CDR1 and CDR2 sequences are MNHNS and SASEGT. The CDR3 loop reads CASSEARVGLNQPQHF. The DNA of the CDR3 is TGTGCCAGCAGTGAAGCGCGCGTGGGGCTTAATCAGCCCCAGCATTTT.

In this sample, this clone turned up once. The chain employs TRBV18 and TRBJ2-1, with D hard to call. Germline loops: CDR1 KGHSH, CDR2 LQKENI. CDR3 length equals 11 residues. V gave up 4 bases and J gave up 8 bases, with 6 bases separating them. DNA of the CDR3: TGTGCCAGCTCACAAGGAGATGAGCAGTTCTTC. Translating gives CASSQGDEQFF.

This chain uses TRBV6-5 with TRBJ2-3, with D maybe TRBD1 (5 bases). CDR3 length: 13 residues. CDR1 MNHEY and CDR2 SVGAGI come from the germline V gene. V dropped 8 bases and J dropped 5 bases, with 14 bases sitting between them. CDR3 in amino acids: CASWGFRGDTQYF. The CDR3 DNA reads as TGTGCCAGCTGGGGCTTTCGAGGAGATACGCAGTATTTT.

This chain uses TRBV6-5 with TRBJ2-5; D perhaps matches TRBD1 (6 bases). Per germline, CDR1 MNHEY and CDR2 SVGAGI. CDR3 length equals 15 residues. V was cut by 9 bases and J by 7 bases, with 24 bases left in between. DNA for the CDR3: TGTGCCAGTGCCAAAGAAGACAGGCAATCAGGGACCCAGTACTTC. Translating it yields CASAKEDRQSGTQYF.

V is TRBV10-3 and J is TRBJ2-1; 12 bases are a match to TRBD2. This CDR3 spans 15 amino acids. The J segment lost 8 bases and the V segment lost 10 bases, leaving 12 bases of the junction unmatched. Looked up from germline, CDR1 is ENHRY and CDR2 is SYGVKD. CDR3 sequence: CATRRVTSGGDEQFF. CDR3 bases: TGTGCCACCCGGAGGGTGACTAGCGGGGGTGATGAGCAGTTCTTC.

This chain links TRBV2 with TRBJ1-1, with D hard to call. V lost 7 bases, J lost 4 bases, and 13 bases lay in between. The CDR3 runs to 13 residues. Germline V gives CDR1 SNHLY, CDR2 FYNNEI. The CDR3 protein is CASTVKEATEAFF. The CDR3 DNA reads TGTGCCAGCACTGTCAAGGAGGCCACTGAAGCTTTCTTT.

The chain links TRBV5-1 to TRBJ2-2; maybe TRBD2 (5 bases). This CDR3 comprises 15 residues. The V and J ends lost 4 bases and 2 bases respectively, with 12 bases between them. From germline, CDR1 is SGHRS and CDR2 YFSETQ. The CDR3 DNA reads TGCGCCAGCAGCCAAGCGGTACTAAACACCGGGGAGCTGTTTTTT. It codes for CASSQAVLNTGELFF.

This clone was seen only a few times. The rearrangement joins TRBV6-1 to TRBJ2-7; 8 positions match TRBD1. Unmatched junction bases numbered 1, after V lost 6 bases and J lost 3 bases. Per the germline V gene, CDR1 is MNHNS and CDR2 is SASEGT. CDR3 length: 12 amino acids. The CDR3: CASRQGGYEQYF. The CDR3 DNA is TGTGCCAGCAGACAGGGGGGCTACGAGCAGTACTTC.

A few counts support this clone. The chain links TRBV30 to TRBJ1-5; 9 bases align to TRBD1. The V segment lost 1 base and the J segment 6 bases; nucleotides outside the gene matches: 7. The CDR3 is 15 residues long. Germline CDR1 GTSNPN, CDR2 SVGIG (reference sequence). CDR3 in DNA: TGTGCCTGGAGTGAAGGGACAGGGATTTTTCAGCCCCAGCATTTT. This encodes CAWSEGTGIFQPQHF.

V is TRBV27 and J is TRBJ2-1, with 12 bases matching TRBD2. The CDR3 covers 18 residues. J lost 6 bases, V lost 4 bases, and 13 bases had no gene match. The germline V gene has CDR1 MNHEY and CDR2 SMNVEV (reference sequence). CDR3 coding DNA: TGTGCCAGCAGTTGGATGAGGACTAGCGGGATTCTCATCAATGAGCAGTTCTTC. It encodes CASSWMRTSGILINEQFF.

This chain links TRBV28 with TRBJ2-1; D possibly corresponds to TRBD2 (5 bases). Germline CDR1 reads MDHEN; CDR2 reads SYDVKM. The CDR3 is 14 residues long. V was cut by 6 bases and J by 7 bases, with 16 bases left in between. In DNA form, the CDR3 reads TGTGCCAGCAGAAGAAGTGGACCGGGGAATGAGCAGTTCTTC. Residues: CASRRSGPGNEQFF.

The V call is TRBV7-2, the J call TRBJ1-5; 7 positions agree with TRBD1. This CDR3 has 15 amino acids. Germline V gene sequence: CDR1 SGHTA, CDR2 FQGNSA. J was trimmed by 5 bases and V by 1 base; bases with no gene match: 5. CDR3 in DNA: TGTGCCAGCAGCTTAGGACAGGGAGTCGATCAGCCCCAGCATTTT. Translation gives CASSLGQGVDQPQHF. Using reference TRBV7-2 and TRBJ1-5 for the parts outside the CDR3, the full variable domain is GAGVSQSPSNKVTEKGKDVELRCDPISGHTALYWYRQSLGQGLEFLIYFQGNSAPDKSGLPSDRFSAERTGGSVSTLTIQRTQQEDSAVYLCASSLGQGVDQPQHFGDGTRLSIL.

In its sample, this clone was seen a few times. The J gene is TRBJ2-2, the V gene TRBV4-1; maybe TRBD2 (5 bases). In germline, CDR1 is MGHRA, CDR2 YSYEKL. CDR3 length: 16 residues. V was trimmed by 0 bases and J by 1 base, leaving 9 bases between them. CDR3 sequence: CASSQEGAGNTGELFF. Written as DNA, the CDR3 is TGCGCCAGCAGCCAAGAAGGCGCGGGGAACACCGGGGAGCTGTTTTTT.

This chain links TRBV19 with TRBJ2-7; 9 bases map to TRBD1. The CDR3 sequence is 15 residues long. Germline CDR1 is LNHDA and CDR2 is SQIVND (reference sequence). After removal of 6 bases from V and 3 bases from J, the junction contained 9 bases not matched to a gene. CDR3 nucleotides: TGTGCCAGTAGCCCCGGGACAGGGATCTTCTACGAGCAGTACTTC. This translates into CASSPGTGIFYEQYF. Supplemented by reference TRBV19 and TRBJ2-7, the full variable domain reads DGGITQSPKYLFRKEGQNVTLSCEQNLNHDAMYWYRQDPGQGLRLIYYSQIVNDFQKGDIAEGYSVSREKKESFPLTVTSAQKNPTAFYLCASSPGTGIFYEQYFGPGTRLTVT.

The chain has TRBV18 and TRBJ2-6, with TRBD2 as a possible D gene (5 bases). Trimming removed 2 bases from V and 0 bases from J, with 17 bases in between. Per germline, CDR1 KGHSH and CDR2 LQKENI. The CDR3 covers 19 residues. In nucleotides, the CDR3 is TGTGCCAGCTCACCAATAGCTGGCGGTGACTACTCTGGGGCCAACGTCCTGACTTTC. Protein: CASSPIAGGDYSGANVLTF. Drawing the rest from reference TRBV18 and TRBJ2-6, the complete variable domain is NAGVMQNPRHLVRRRGQEARLRCSPMKGHSHVYWYRQLPEEGLKFMVYLQKENIIDESGMPKERFSAEFPKEGPSILRIQQVVRGDSAAYFCASSPIAGGDYSGANVLTFGAGSRLTVL.

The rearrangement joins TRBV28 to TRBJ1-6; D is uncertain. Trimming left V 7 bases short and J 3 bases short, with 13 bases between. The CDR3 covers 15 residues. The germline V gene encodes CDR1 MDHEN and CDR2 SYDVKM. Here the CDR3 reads CASKKIGFYNSPLHF. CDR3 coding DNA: TGTGCCAGCAAGAAGATCGGGTTCTATAATTCACCCCTCCACTTT.

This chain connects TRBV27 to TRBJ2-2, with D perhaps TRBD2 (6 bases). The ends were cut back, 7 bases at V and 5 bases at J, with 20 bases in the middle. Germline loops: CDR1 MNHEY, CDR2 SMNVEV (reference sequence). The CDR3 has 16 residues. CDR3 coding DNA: TGTGCCAGCACCCAGACCGGGACCCGGGGGACCGGGGAGCTGTTTTTT. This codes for CASTQTGTRGTGELFF.

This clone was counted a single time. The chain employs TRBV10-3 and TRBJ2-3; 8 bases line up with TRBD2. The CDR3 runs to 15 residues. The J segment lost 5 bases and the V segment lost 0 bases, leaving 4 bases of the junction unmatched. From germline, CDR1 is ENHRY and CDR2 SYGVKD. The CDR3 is CAISESSGGVDTQYF. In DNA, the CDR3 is TGTGCCATCAGTGAGTCGTCGGGAGGGGTAGATACGCAGTATTTT.

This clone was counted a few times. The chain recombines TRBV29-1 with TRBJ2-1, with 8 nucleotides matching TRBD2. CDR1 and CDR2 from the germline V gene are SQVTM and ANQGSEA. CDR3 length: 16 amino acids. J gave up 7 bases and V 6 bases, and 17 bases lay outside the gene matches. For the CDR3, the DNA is TGCAGCGTGACCCCTCACCGGAGCGGGAGTAGAAATGAGCAGTTCTTC. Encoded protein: CSVTPHRSGSRNEQFF.

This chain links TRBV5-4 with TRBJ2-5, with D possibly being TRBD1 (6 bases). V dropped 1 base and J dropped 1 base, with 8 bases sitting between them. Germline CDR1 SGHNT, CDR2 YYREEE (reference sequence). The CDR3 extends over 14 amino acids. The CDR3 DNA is TGTGCCAGCAGCTTGACAGGGCTCCAAGAGACCCAGTACTTC. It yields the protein CASSLTGLQETQYF.

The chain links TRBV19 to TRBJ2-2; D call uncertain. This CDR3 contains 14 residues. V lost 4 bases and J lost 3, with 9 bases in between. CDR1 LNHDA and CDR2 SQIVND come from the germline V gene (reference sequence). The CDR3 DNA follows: TGTGCCAGTAGTACTCTACGGGACACCGGGGAGCTGTTTTTT. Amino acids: CASSTLRDTGELFF.

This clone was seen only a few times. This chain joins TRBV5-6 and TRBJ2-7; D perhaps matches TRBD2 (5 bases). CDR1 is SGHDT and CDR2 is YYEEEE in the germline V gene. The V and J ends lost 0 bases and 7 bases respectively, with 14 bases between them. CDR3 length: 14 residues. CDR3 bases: TGTGCCAGCAGCTTGGCTGGCGGGTTGGGGGAGCAGTACTTC. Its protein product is CASSLAGGLGEQYF.